A selection of T cell receptor beta chains follows, all from one sample in a study of blood T cell repertoires in COVID-19. Measured with immunoSEQ multiplex PCR; TCRdb has only the in-frame clones, and not every one. The sample shows around 150,000 clones, 85% to 95% of them seen only once. The sample comprised peripheral blood. All receptors come from an older woman with COVID-19, enrolled during active disease. The CDR3 runs from the conserved cysteine through the conserved F or W. A D gene is named only where the DNA matches it firmly. Clone size, where shown, is once, few, many, or a class for clones that have expanded.

>TRBJ1-2|TRBV5-6|.|.
TGTGCCAGCAGCCCGGGACAAGCGTTTAACTATGGCTACACCTTC
CASSPGQAFNYGYTF
>TRBJ1-2|TRBV7-8|.|.
TGTGCCAGCAGCTTAGTGCAGGGCGGCTACACCTTC
CASSLVQGGYTF
>TRBJ1-2|TRBV13|.|.
TGTGCCAGCAGTTTGGGACCCGGACAGATTAACTATGGCTACACCTTC
CASSLGPGQINYGYTF
>TRBJ2-3|TRBV6-5|TRBD1|.
TGTGCCAGCAGTTACTCGAGGGCAGGGGGTACAGATACGCAGTATTTT
CASSYSRAGGTDTQYF
>TRBJ1-3|TRBV18|TRBD1|.
TGTGCCAGCTCCGAGGACAGGGGAAACACCATATATTTT
CASSEDRGNTIYF
>TRBJ1-2|TRBV7-9|.|.
TGTGCCAGCAGCTTAGCGCTACAGGAGGGCTATGGCTACACCTTC
CASSLALQEGYGYTF
>TRBJ1-6|TRBV7-7|.|.
TGTGCCAGCAGCTCGAACGGGGGGGGACAAGTTAATTCACCCCTCCACTTT
CASSSNGGGQVNSPLHF
>TRBJ1-2|TRBV2|.|.
TGTGCCGGCAGGAGGAGGGCTCGGGACCGTAGCTATGGCTACACCTTC
CAGRRRARDRSYGYTF
>TRBJ2-2|TRBV5-1|TRBD1|once
TGCGCCAGCAAGGGGACAGCGAACACCGGGGAGCTGTTTTTT
CASKGTANTGELFF
>TRBJ2-2|TRBV5-5|.|.
TGTGCCAGCAGCTTTCCAGGGACCGGGGAGCTGTTTTTT
CASSFPGTGELFF
>TRBJ2-2|TRBV29-1|TRBD1|.
TGCAGCGTTTCCCAGGGGGTTGTCACCGGGGAGCTGTTTTTT
CSVSQGVVTGELFF
>TRBJ1-1|TRBV12-5|.|.
TGTGCTAGTGGTTTGGGTCTCAACGGGGGGAGGAACACTGAAGCTTTCTTT
CASGLGLNGGRNTEAFF
>TRBJ2-3|TRBV14|.|.
TGTGCCAGCAGCCAGCAGGTTCGCACAGATACGCAGTATTTT
CASSQQVRTDTQYF
>TRBJ1-3|TRBV27|.|.
TGTGCCAGCAGGGACAGCGGAGGAAACACCATATATTTT
CASRDSGGNTIYF
>TRBJ1-5|TRBV5-8|.|.
TGTGCCAGCAGCTTTACCTATTTCAATCAGCCCCAGCATTTT
CASSFTYFNQPQHF
>TRBJ1-4|TRBV9|.|.
TGTGCCAGCAGCCTACAGGGAACTAATGAAAAACTGTTTTTT
CASSLQGTNEKLFF
>TRBJ1-2|TRBV4-3|.|.
TGCGCCAGCAGCCAAGATATCCTAGCTTGGTATGGCTACACCTTC
CASSQDILAWYGYTF
>TRBJ1-1|TRBV9|.|.
TGTGCCAGCAGCGTAGAAAGTACACCGAACACTGAAGCTTTCTTT
CASSVESTPNTEAFF
>TRBJ1-3|TRBV9|.|.
TGTGCCAGCAGCGTTCACCCCAGCTCTGGAAACACCATATATTTT
CASSVHPSSGNTIYF
>TRBJ1-5|TRBV19|TRBD1|.
TGTGCCAGTCGTGACAGGGGCAATCAGCCCCAGCATTTT
CASRDRGNQPQHF
>TRBJ2-1|TRBV27|TRBD2|.
TGTGCCAGCGGCCAGTTCCTAGCGGGGTACAATGAGCAGTTCTTC
CASGQFLAGYNEQFF
>TRBJ1-4|TRBV6-1|.|.
TGTGCCAGCAGTGAACGTAGGCGACTCTTGAATAATGAAAAACTGTTTTTT
CASSERRRLLNNEKLFF
>TRBJ1-3|TRBV11-2|TRBD1|.
TGTGCCAGCAGCAGGGACAGGGTGGGGGCTGGAAACACCATATATTTT
CASSRDRVGAGNTIYF
>TRBJ1-6|TRBV9|.|.
TGTGCCAGCAGCCCAGGTCCGGGGAGGAATTCACCCCTCCACTTT
CASSPGPGRNSPLHF
>TRBJ1-3|TRBV19|.|.
TGTGCCAGTAGTATTCTCGCCAGCGCCTCTGGAAACACCATATATTTT
CASSILASASGNTIYF
>TRBJ1-5|TRBV15|.|.
TGTGCCACCAGCAGAGATGAGGGCAATCAGCCCCAGCATTTT
CATSRDEGNQPQHF
>TRBJ1-2|TRBV23-1|TRBD1|.
TGCGCCAGCAGTAGCGGCGGGGAGACAGGGAGCCCCTATGGCTACACCTTC
CASSSGGETGSPYGYTF
>TRBJ1-5|TRBV2|.|.
TGTGCCAGCAGTGCGCGCCAGGGCGTCCAGCCCCAGCATTTT
CASSARQGVQPQHF
>TRBJ1-2|TRBV5-1|.|.
TGCGCCAGCAGCTTGGCCGACAGGAACTATGGCTACACCTTC
CASSLADRNYGYTF
>TRBJ2-1|TRBV15|.|once
TGTGCCACCAGCTTTTCAGCGTACCAAGTCAATGAGCAGTTCTTC
CATSFSAYQVNEQFF
>TRBJ1-1|TRBV3-1/TRBV3-2|.|.
TGTGCCAGCAGCGTCGGTGGCGGTGAAGCTTTCTTT
CASSVGGGEAFF
>TRBJ1-3|TRBV19|.|.
TGTGCCAGTACCCCCCGAACACACTCTGGAAACACCATATATTTT
CASTPRTHSGNTIYF
>TRBJ2-1|TRBV7-2|TRBD2|once
TGTGCCAGCACTAGAAGCGGGGGGCCAGGCAATGAGCAGTTCTTC
CASTRSGGPGNEQFF
>TRBJ2-7|TRBV4-3|.|.
TGCGCCAGCAGCCAAGATGAGAGGTACGAGCAGTACTTC
CASSQDERYEQYF
>TRBJ1-5|TRBV4-3|.|.
TGCGCCAGCAGCCAAACCGCCCAGGGAGGGCGCAATCAGCCCCAGCATTTT
CASSQTAQGGRNQPQHF
>TRBJ1-1|TRBV5-5|.|.
TGTGCCAGCAGCTTCTTTAACAGCCATTCGAACACTGAAGCTTTCTTT
CASSFFNSHSNTEAFF
>TRBJ1-1|TRBV5-1|TRBD1|once
TGCGCCAGCAGCTTGGAGGGGACAGGGAACACTGAAGCTTTCTTT
CASSLEGTGNTEAFF
>TRBJ2-2|TRBV4-2|.|few
TGTGCCAGCAGCCAGGCAACCGGGACTCCTCTTTTTGGGGAGCTGTTTTTT
CASSQATGTPLFGELFF
>TRBJ1-3|TRBV12-5|.|.
TGTGCTAGTGGCAATACAGGGCCTGGAAACACCATATATTTT
CASGNTGPGNTIYF
>TRBJ1-2|TRBV25-1|TRBD1|.
TGTGCCAGCAGTGAACTGACGGGACAGGGGGTCAATGGCTACACCTTC
CASSELTGQGVNGYTF
>TRBJ1-4|TRBV5-1|TRBD1|.
TGCGCCAGCAGCTATGGACAGGGAATTAATGAAAAACTGTTTTTT
CASSYGQGINEKLFF
>TRBJ2-1|TRBV5-1|TRBD2|once
TGCGCCAGCAGCTTGTATCGGTCCCTGGGACTAGCGGACTACAATGAGCAGTTCTTC
CASSLYRSLGLADYNEQFF
>TRBJ2-1|TRBV11-1|.|once
TGTGCCAGCAGCCACGGGGGAGCCTGGTACAATGAGCAGTTCTTC
CASSHGGAWYNEQFF
>TRBJ2-1|TRBV9|TRBD1|.
TGTGCCAGCAGTCGACAGGGCATAGAGCAGTTCTTC
CASSRQGIEQFF
>TRBJ1-6|TRBV19|.|.
TGTGCCTCTAAGAGGGCCCTTAGGGATTCACCCCTCCACTTT
CASKRALRDSPLHF
>TRBJ2-3|TRBV27|TRBD2|.
TGTGCCAGCAGTTTATATCCCGGGGGGGAGGATACGCAGTATTTT
CASSLYPGGEDTQYF
>TRBJ1-3|TRBV5-6|TRBD1|once
TGTGCCAGCAGCTTCAGGGGGCTTGGAAACACCATATATTTT
CASSFRGLGNTIYF
>TRBJ1-6|TRBV19|.|few
TGTGCCAGTAGTATTTCAGGCTCGCTCGGCAATTCACCCCTCCACTTT
CASSISGSLGNSPLHF
>TRBJ2-1|TRBV13|.|.
TGTGCCAGCAGCTTCCATGTGGGGGGTAGCTACAATGAGCAGTTCTTC
CASSFHVGGSYNEQFF
>TRBJ2-3|TRBV7-3|TRBD2|.
TGTGCCAGCAGCTTGAGCGGGGGCACAGATACGCAGTATTTT
CASSLSGGTDTQYF